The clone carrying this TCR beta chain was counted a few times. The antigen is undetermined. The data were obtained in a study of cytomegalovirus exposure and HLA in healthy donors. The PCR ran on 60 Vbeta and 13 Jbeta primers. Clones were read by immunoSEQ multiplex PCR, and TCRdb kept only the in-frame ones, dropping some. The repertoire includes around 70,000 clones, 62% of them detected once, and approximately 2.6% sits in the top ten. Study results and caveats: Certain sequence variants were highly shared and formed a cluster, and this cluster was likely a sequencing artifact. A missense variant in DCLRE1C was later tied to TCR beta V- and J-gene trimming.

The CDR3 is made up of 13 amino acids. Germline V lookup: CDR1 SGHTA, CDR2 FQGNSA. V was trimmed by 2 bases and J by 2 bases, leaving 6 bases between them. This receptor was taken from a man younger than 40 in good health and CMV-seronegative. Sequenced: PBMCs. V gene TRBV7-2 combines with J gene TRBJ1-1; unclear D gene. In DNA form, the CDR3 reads TGTGCCAGCAGCTTAAACACCAACACTGAAGCTTTCTTT. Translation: CASSLNTNTEAFF. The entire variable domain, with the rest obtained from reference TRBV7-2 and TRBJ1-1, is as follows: GAGVSQSPSNKVTEKGKDVELRCDPISGHTALYWYRQSLGQGLEFLIYFQGNSAPDKSGLPSDRFSAERTGGSVSTLTIQRTQQEDSAVYLCASSLNTNTEAFFGQGTRLTVV.